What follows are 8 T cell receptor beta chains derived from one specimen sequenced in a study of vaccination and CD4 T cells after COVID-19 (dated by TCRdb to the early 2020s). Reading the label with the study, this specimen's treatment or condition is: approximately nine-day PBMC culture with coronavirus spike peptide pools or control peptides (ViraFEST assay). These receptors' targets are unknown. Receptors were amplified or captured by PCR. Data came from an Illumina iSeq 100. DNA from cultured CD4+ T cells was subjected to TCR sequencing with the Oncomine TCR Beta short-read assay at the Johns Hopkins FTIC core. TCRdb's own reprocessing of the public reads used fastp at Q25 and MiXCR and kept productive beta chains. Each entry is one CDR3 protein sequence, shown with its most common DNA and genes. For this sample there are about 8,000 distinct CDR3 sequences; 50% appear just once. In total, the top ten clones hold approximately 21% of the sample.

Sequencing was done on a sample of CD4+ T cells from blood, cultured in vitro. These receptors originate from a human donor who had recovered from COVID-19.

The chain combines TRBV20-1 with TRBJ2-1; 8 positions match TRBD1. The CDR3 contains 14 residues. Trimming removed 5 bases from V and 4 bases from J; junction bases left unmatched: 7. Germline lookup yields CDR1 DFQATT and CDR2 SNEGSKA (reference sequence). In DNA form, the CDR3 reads TGCAGTGCTTACCGGGGACAGGCATACAATGAGCAGTTCTTC. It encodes CSAYRGQAYNEQFF.

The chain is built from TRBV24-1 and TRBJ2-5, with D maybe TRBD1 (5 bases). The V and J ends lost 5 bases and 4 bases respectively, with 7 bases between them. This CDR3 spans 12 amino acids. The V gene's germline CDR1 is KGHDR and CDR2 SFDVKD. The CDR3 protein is CATSGQLETQYF. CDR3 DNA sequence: TGTGCCACCAGTGGACAGTTAGAGACCCAGTACTTC.

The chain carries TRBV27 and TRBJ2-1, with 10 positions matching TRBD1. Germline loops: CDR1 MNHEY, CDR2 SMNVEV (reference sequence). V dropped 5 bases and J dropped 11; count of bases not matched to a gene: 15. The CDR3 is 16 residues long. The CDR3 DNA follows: TGTGCCAGCAGTCCGGGACAGGGGAAGGGAACAATGAAGCAGTTCTTC. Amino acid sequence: CASSPGQGKGTMKQFF.

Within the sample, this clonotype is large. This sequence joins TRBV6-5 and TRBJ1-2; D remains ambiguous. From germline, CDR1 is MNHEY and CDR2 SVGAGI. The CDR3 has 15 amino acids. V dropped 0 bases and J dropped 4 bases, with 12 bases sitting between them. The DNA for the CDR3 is TGTGCCAGCAGTTACTCCCGGGGTTCCCTCTATGGCTACACCTTC. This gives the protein CASSYSRGSLYGYTF.

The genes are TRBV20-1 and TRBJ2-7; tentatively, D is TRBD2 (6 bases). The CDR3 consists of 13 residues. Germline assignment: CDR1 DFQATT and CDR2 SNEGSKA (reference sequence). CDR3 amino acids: CSVGSTNADEQYF. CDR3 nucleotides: TGCAGCGTCGGGAGCACGAACGCCGACGAGCAGTACTTC.

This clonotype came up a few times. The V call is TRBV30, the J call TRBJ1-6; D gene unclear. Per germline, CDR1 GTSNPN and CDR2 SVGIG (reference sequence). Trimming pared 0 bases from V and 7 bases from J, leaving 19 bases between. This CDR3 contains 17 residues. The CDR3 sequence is CAWSVRGANPRNSPLHF. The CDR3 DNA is TGTGCCTGGAGTGTACGGGGAGCCAATCCCCGAAATTCACCCCTCCACTTT.

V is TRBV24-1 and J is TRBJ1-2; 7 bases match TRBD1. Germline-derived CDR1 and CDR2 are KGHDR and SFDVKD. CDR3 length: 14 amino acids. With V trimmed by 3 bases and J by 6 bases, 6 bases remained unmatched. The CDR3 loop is CATSDRTGANGYTF. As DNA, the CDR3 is TGTGCCACCAGTGATCGGACAGGCGCGAATGGCTACACCTTC.

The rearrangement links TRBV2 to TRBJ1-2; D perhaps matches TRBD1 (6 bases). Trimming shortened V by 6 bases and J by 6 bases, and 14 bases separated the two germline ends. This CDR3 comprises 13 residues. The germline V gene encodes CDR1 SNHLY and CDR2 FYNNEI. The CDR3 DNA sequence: TGTGCCAGCAGAAGGGGGTTGGGGAATGGCTACACCTTC. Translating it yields CASRRGLGNGYTF.